The clone carrying this T cell receptor beta chain has a count of ten or more. Its antigen is not known. MiXCR, applied by TCRdb to the 5' RACE reads, yields one record per CDR3 protein. The table lists tens of thousands of distinct CDR3 sequences, about 13% of them singletons. The CDR3 loop spans 13 amino acids. The V and J ends lost 4 bases and 7 bases respectively, with 11 bases between them. Looked up from germline, CDR1 is SGHVS and CDR2 is FQNEAQ. These data are taken from a study of neurological immune-mediated disorders. Whole-study findings and limits: The absence of shared CDR3 amino acid sequences among expanded clones across subjects suggests private repertoires in all groups.

As to time point: longitudinal time-point 2. The TCR was taken from a woman in her 40s in good health. Material: PBMCs. The chain carries TRBV7-8 and TRBJ1-5; weak D call: TRBD1 (5 bases). In nucleotides, the CDR3 is TGTGCCAGCAGCTACCCGGGGCGACAGCCCCAGCATTTT. It codes for CASSYPGRQPQHF. Supplemented by reference TRBV7-8 and TRBJ1-5, the full variable domain reads GAGVSQSPRYKVAKRGQDVALRCDPISGHVSLFWYQQALGQGPEFLTYFQNEAQLDKSGLPSDRFFAERPEGSVSTLKIQRTQQEDSAVYLCASSYPGRQPQHFGDGTRLSIL.